The present TCR beta chain was sequenced within a study of cytomegalovirus exposure and HLA in healthy donors. 60 Vbeta and 13 Jbeta primers were used in PCR. Clones were read by immunoSEQ multiplex PCR, and TCRdb kept only the in-frame ones, dropping some. The repertoire includes tens of thousands of clones, 60% to 85% of them detected once, and around 5.1% sits in the top ten. Sequenced sample: PBMCs. The receptor comes from a male donor in good health and CMV-seropositive.

The CDR3: CASSLSWSTEAFF. For the CDR3, the DNA is TGTGCCAGCAGCTTGAGCTGGAGCACTGAAGCTTTCTTT. The chain couples TRBV5-4 to TRBJ1-1; no definite D call. The germline CDR1 and CDR2 sequences are SGHNT and YYREEE (reference sequence). Trimming left V 1 base short and J 4 bases short, with 8 bases between. CDR3 length equals 13 residues.